Below are 25 T cell receptor beta chains sequenced from a single sample in a study of blood T cell repertoires in COVID-19. Sequencing used immunoSEQ multiplex PCR; TCRdb keeps in-frame clones, though not all of them. This table has about 170,000 clones, more than 75% appearing once. The specimen sequenced was peripheral blood. The receptors come from a woman older than 75 with COVID-19, enrolled during active disease.

In this sample, this clone turned up once. The chain combines TRBV6-2 or TRBV6-3 with TRBJ1-6; D not resolved. This CDR3 contains 15 residues. Germline V gives CDR1 MNHEY, CDR2 SVGEGT. V was trimmed by 3 bases and J by 0 bases, leaving 6 bases between them. CDR3: CASSYGSSYNSPLHF. The CDR3 nucleotides read TGTGCCAGCAGTTATGGGAGCTCCTATAATTCACCCCTCCACTTT.

This clone was recorded only once. The V call is TRBV11-2, the J call TRBJ1-6; the D gene is possibly TRBD1 (5 bases). The V end was cut by 5 bases, the J end by 9 bases, with 23 bases between. The CDR3 runs to 17 residues. Germline CDR1 reads SGHAT; CDR2 reads FQNNGV. The CDR3 sequence is CASSRGVVGTAGSPLHF. As DNA, the CDR3 is TGTGCCAGCAGCCGGGGGGTAGTGGGGACTGCCGGTTCACCCCTCCACTTT.

This sequence joins TRBV11-3 and TRBJ2-3, with D possibly matching TRBD2 (6 bases). Between the trimmed V and J ends, which lost 5 bases and 0 bases, there was a span of 12 bases. CDR3 length: 15 residues. From germline, CDR1 is SGHNT and CDR2 YENEEA. CDR3 sequence (DNA): TGTGCCAGCAGCAAGGGGAGCGGGAGCACAGATACGCAGTATTTT. It is translated as CASSKGSGSTDTQYF.

The chain couples TRBV19 to TRBJ2-5; TRBD2 is a possible D gene (6 bases). V was clipped by 7 bases and J by 4 bases, with 13 bases between them. CDR1 is LNHDA and CDR2 is SQIVND in the germline V gene (reference sequence). This CDR3 is 13 amino acids long. CDR3 DNA sequence: TGTGCCAGTACCGCCGACGGGAGAGAGACCCAGTACTTC. Protein product: CASTADGRETQYF.

J is TRBJ2-3 and V is TRBV19; 8 bases are shared with TRBD2. V lost 7 bases and J lost 1; bases outside the gene matches: 16. This CDR3 is built from 18 residues. Looked up from germline, CDR1 is LNHDA and CDR2 is SQIVND (reference sequence). CDR3 in DNA: TGTGCCAGTACCGGGACCCCGGGACTAGTAGGGGGCACAGATACGCAGTATTTT. Amino acids: CASTGTPGLVGGTDTQYF.

This clone has just one count. CDR3 DNA sequence: TGTGCCAGCAGTGAACGGGATAACCCCTACGAGCAGTACTTC. It encodes CASSERDNPYEQYF. This chain links TRBV2 with TRBJ2-7, with a tentative D call TRBD2 (5 bases). Between the trimmed V and J ends, which lost 2 bases and 2 bases, there was a span of 10 bases. The CDR3 has 14 residues. The germline gives CDR1 SNHLY, CDR2 FYNNEI.

The J gene is TRBJ1-6, the V gene TRBV28; D not certain. Germline V lookup: CDR1 MDHEN, CDR2 SYDVKM. The V end lost 8 bases, the J end lost 2 bases, and 10 bases lay between the germline ends. The CDR3 has 14 amino acids. The chain's CDR3 is CASLGGTYNSPLHF. CDR3 coding DNA: TGTGCCAGCCTCGGAGGGACCTATAATTCACCCCTCCACTTT. The complete variable domain, with remaining parts taken from reference TRBV28 and TRBJ1-6, reads DVKVTQSSRYLVKRTGEKVFLECVQDMDHENMFWYRQDPGLGLRLIYFSYDVKMKEKGDIPEGYSVSREKKERFSLILESASTNQTSMYLCASLGGTYNSPLHFGNGTRLTVT.

CDR3 sequence reads: CASSPRGGGDHGYTF. The CDR3 coding sequence is TGTGCCAGCAGCCCCAGAGGAGGGGGGGACCATGGCTACACCTTC. The chain carries TRBV4-2 and TRBJ1-2, with D perhaps TRBD1 (6 bases). Trimming removed 4 bases from V and 6 bases from J, with 18 bases in between. In germline, CDR1 is LGHNA, CDR2 YNFKEQ. This CDR3 is 15 amino acids long.

The chain recombines TRBV28 with TRBJ2-6, with 10 bases identical to TRBD1. Trimming took 7 bases from V and 2 from J; bases not matched to a gene: 11. The CDR3 is 18 amino acids. CDR1 is MDHEN, CDR2 SYDVKM, per germline. The CDR3 spells CASNTPGQGQAGANVLTF. The CDR3 nucleotides read TGTGCCAGCAACACACCGGGACAGGGGCAGGCTGGGGCCAACGTCCTGACTTTC.

The chain recombines TRBV18 with TRBJ2-2; 11 nucleotides align to TRBD2. The CDR3 covers 15 residues. Germline CDR1 and CDR2: KGHSH and LQKENI. After removal of 6 bases from V and 2 bases from J, the junction contained 2 bases not matched to a gene. CDR3 loop: CASSGTSGNTGELFF. CDR3 sequence (DNA): TGTGCCAGCTCCGGGACTAGCGGAAACACCGGGGAGCTGTTTTTT. Full variable domain (rest looked up from reference TRBV18 and TRBJ2-2): NAGVMQNPRHLVRRRGQEARLRCSPMKGHSHVYWYRQLPEEGLKFMVYLQKENIIDESGMPKERFSAEFPKEGPSILRIQQVVRGDSAAYFCASSGTSGNTGELFFGEGSRLTVL.

The chain combines TRBV28 with TRBJ2-3, with 8 bases matching TRBD2. The germline V gene encodes CDR1 MDHEN and CDR2 SYDVKM. The ends lost 7 bases at V and 8 bases at J; junction bases unmatched: 14. This CDR3 is built from 15 residues. The CDR3 region has the DNA TGTGCCAGCATTTGGGGGGGCGGGAGGACGTTTACGCAGTATTTT. Translated: CASIWGGGRTFTQYF.

The genes are TRBV7-2 and TRBJ2-3; possible D gene TRBD2, 5 bases. The CDR3 length is 15 residues. The V gene lost 4 bases and the J gene lost 0 bases, with 11 bases spanning the gap. Germline lookup yields CDR1 SGHTA and CDR2 FQGNSA. CDR3 in DNA: TGTGCCAGCAGCTCAGGACGGACTAGCACAGATACGCAGTATTTT. It is translated as CASSSGRTSTDTQYF.

This chain links TRBV18 with TRBJ2-5; 7 bases fit TRBD1. Germline lookup yields CDR1 KGHSH and CDR2 LQKENI. V shed 3 bases and J 5 bases; nucleotides not matched to a gene: 18. CDR3 length equals 18 residues. CDR3 loop: CASSPQMIPGQLGETQYF. The CDR3, as DNA: TGTGCCAGCTCACCGCAAATGATTCCGGGACAGTTGGGCGAGACCCAGTACTTC.

V is TRBV7-7 and J is TRBJ2-5; D possibly corresponds to TRBD1 (6 bases). The germline gives CDR1 SSHAT, CDR2 FNYEAQ (reference sequence). This CDR3 is 15 amino acids long. The germline V and J ends were trimmed by 5 bases and 6 bases, with 19 bases remaining between them. The CDR3: CASSLDRNTRQTQYF. The CDR3 DNA sequence: TGTGCCAGCAGCCTTGACAGGAACACCCGGCAGACCCAGTACTTC.

The chain has TRBV10-3 and TRBJ2-1, with 10 positions matching TRBD2. J was trimmed by 4 bases and V by 7 bases; bases with no gene match: 7. Germline CDR1 ENHRY, CDR2 SYGVKD. This CDR3 is built from 15 residues. The CDR3 loop is CAIKELAGSYNEQFF. The DNA for the CDR3 is TGTGCCATCAAGGAACTAGCGGGATCGTACAATGAGCAGTTCTTC.

The chain carries TRBV27 and TRBJ2-6, with D possibly being TRBD2 (5 bases). Trimming took 6 bases from V and 0 from J, leaving 21 bases between them. This CDR3 comprises 19 residues. CDR1 MNHEY and CDR2 SMNVEV come from the germline V gene (reference sequence). CDR3 sequence: CASRGGPPVVISGANVLTF. CDR3 DNA sequence: TGTGCCAGCAGGGGCGGGCCCCCAGTCGTAATCTCTGGGGCCAACGTCCTGACTTTC. Full variable domain (outside the CDR3, taken from reference TRBV27 and TRBJ2-6): EAQVTQNPRYLITVTGKKLTVTCSQNMNHEYMSWYRQDPGLGLRQIYYSMNVEVTDKGDVPEGYKVSRKEKRNFPLILESPSPNQTSLYFCASRGGPPVVISGANVLTFGAGSRLTVL.

This rearrangement joins TRBV5-1 to TRBJ2-7, with D perhaps matching TRBD2 (6 bases). V shed 6 bases and J shed 2 bases, with 15 bases lying between them. The V gene's germline CDR1 is SGHRS and CDR2 YFSETQ. The CDR3 is made up of 14 amino acids. CDR3 region: CASTEGAGTYEQYF. The CDR3 bases are TGCGCCAGCACTGAAGGGGCGGGGACCTACGAGCAGTACTTC.

The CDR3 sequence is CASSQQGVGEKLFF. For the CDR3, the DNA is TGCGCCAGCAGCCAACAGGGGGTCGGTGAAAAACTGTTTTTT. This chain uses TRBV4-1 with TRBJ1-4; 7 bases agree with TRBD1. Germline V gene sequence: CDR1 MGHRA, CDR2 YSYEKL. The CDR3 is 14 amino acids. Unmatched junction bases numbered 4, after V lost 2 bases and J lost 7 bases.

This clone was seen only once. The same CDR3 can be traced to other DNA sequences in this sample. This sequence joins TRBV6-5 and TRBJ2-1; maybe TRBD1 (5 bases). The germline V and J ends were trimmed by 5 bases and 4 bases, with 9 bases remaining between them. The germline V gene encodes CDR1 MNHEY and CDR2 SVGAGI. The CDR3 totals 13 residues. CDR3 coding DNA: TGTGCCAGCAGTCGCGACAGTTACAATGAGCAGTTCTTC. This codes for CASSRDSYNEQFF.

The rearrangement links TRBV5-1 to TRBJ1-6; TRBD1 is a possible D gene (6 bases). Trimming stripped 0 bases from V and 6 bases from J, with 13 bases between. The germline gives CDR1 SGHRS, CDR2 YFSETQ. The CDR3 covers 16 residues. The CDR3 DNA sequence: TGCGCCAGCAGCTTGGAGTCGCGGGGGCGTAATTCACCCCTCCACTTT. Translated, it gives CASSLESRGRNSPLHF.

CDR3: CASSFARGQGAYEQYF. Here the CDR3 DNA reads TGTGCCAGCAGTTTCGCCCGGGGACAGGGAGCCTACGAGCAGTACTTC. The chain is built from TRBV6-5 and TRBJ2-7, with 9 bases that match TRBD1. V was pared by 4 bases and J by 2 bases, with 9 bases of the junction left unmatched. The length of the CDR3 is 16 residues. Germline CDR1 MNHEY, CDR2 SVGAGI.

The rearrangement joins TRBV9 to TRBJ2-2; TRBD1 matches at 7 bases. The CDR3 is made up of 16 amino acids. With V trimmed by 0 bases and J by 8 bases, 10 bases remained unmatched. Germline V CDR1 and CDR2: SGDLS, YYNGEE. The CDR3 DNA sequence: TGTGCCAGCAGCGTAGGACCCCAGCAGGGGGTAGGGGAGCTGTTTTTT. Its protein is CASSVGPQQGVGELFF.

This chain connects TRBV19 to TRBJ2-1, with unresolved D. Germline lookup yields CDR1 LNHDA and CDR2 SQIVND (reference sequence). Deletions cut 6 bases from V and 2 bases from J, with 14 bases between. The CDR3 has 15 residues. CDR3 DNA: TGTGCCAGTAGCCCAGCGATACATACCTACAATGAGCAGTTCTTC. It codes for CASSPAIHTYNEQFF.

J is TRBJ1-1 and V is TRBV6-2 or TRBV6-3; weak D call: TRBD1 (5 bases). Per the germline V gene, CDR1 is MNHEY and CDR2 is SVGEGT. V lost 5 bases and J 8 bases, leaving 12 bases between the germline ends. The CDR3 spans 12 residues. CDR3 amino acids: CASSTHRREAFF. The CDR3 DNA follows: TGTGCCAGCAGTACCCACAGGCGAGAAGCTTTCTTT.

The rearrangement links TRBV25-1 to TRBJ1-4; no clear D. Germline CDR1 reads MGHDK; CDR2 reads SYGVNS. Trimming removed 4 bases at V and 5 bases at J, with 8 bases between. There are 13 residues in the CDR3. The DNA of the CDR3 is TGTGCCAGCAGTGCTATCTACAATGAAAAACTGTTTTTT. Protein product: CASSAIYNEKLFF.